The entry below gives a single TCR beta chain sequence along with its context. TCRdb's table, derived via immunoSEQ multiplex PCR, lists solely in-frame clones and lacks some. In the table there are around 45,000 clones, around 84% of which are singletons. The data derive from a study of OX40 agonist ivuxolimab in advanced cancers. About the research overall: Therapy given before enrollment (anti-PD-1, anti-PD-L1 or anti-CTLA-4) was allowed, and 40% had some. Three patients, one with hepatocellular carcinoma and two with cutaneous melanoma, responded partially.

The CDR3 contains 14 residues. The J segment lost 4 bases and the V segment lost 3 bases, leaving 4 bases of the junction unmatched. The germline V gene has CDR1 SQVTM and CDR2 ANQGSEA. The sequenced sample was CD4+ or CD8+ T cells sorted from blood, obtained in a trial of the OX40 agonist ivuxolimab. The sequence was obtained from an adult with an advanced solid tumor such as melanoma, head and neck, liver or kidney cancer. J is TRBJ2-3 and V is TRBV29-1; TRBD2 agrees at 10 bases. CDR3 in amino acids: CSVDPAGGSDTQYF. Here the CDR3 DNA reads TGCAGCGTTGACCCAGCGGGAGGGTCAGATACGCAGTATTTT.